Listed here are 5 T cell receptor beta chains from one sample, sequenced in a study of persistence of HIV-infected CD4 T cells. The libraries were made with immunoSEQ version 4 in survey mode. Only in-frame clones appear in the TCRdb table, and some are missing; sequencing was by immunoSEQ multiplex PCR. Of 15,000 to 20,000 clones in the sample, 65% were seen once. Lysates of CMV-infected fibroblasts at 9.5 to 10 ug/mL stimulated these cells. Sorting of responding CD4+ T cells relied on upregulated CD40 ligand together with CD69. Their cognate antigens are unknown. The sample consisted of CD4+ T cells sorted from PBMCs after approximately 19-hour stimulation, taken from a patient who received antiretroviral therapy. Receptor source: an adult woman with HIV who was CMV-seropositive.

This clone was counted once. V gene TRBV29-1 combines with J gene TRBJ2-4; D not certain. There are 11 residues in the CDR3. The V gene lost 3 bases and the J gene lost 5 bases, with 5 bases spanning the gap. Germline V gene data show CDR1 as SQVTM and CDR2 as ANQGSEA. CDR3 protein: CSVEVQNIQYF. DNA of the CDR3: TGCAGCGTTGAGGTCCAAAACATTCAGTACTTC.

V gene TRBV5-4 combines with J gene TRBJ2-5, with 7 bases aligning to TRBD1. V lost 4 bases, J lost 6 bases, and 9 bases stayed unmatched. CDR3 length equals 14 residues. CDR1 and CDR2 from the germline V gene are SGHNT and YYREEE (reference sequence). As DNA, the CDR3 is TGTGCCAGCAGCGTTTTAACAGGGGACAAGACCCAGTACTTC. Its translation is CASSVLTGDKTQYF. Combining the CDR3 with reference TRBV5-4 and TRBJ2-5 gives the whole variable domain ETGVTQSPTHLIKTRGQQVTLRCSSQSGHNTVSWYQQALGQGPQFIFQYYREEENGRGNFPPRFSGLQFPNYSSELNVNALELDDSALYLCASSVLTGDKTQYFGPGTRLLVL.

This chain connects TRBV4-2 to TRBJ2-3, with D hard to call. The V gene lost 0 bases and the J gene lost 8 bases, with 6 bases spanning the gap. Germline assignment: CDR1 LGHNA and CDR2 YNFKEQ. This CDR3 has 12 residues. The CDR3 DNA sequence: TGTGCCAGCAGCCAAGATGCTGGTACGCAGTATTTT. Its protein product is CASSQDAGTQYF.

The chain links TRBV6-5 to TRBJ1-5; D uncertain. Germline assignment: CDR1 MNHEY and CDR2 SVGAGI. This CDR3 spans 15 amino acids. Trimming removed 7 bases from V and 2 bases from J, with 15 bases in between. In DNA, the CDR3 is TGTGCCAGCACAACAAAAGGGTTTGGCAATCAGCCCCAGCATTTT. Translated: CASTTKGFGNQPQHF.

The chain links TRBV19 to TRBJ1-2; no definite D call. Trimming removed 1 base from V and 2 bases from J, with 11 bases in between. From germline, CDR1 is LNHDA and CDR2 SQIVND (reference sequence). The CDR3 is 15 amino acids. The CDR3 DNA is TGTGCCAGTAGTATAGGTCAGCAGTCCAACTATGGCTACACCTTC. Its protein product is CASSIGQQSNYGYTF.